The clone carrying this T cell receptor beta chain was counted ten times or more. Its cognate antigen is unknown. The record originates from a study of blood T cells in healthy people across ages. The study, taken as a whole, reports: Because donor CMV status was unknown, expanded clonotype changes were possibly confounded. Diversity was higher, and naive CD4+ cells more numerous, in long-lived donors than in aged donors. Those diversity estimates obtained from one million T cells were thought to be underestimates.

Isolation yielded PBMCs, at least 7 million per sample, in every case. The germline CDR1 and CDR2 sequences are ENHRY and SYGVKD. The CDR3 consists of 15 residues. V lost 4 bases to trimming and J lost 2 bases; unmatched junction nucleotides: 5. Alongside a J-beta primer mix, a sample-barcoded 5' primer served in a second PCR lasting about 7 to 11 cycles. In TCRdb, the 5' RACE reads were re-called with MiXCR into one record per CDR3 protein. The sample contains 1.5 million to 2 million distinct CDR3 sequences, over 25% of which appear only once. The receptor was derived from a woman aged 25 to 39 in good health. Material: blood. The chain joins TRBV10-3 to TRBJ2-3; 8 nucleotides align to TRBD2. DNA of the CDR3: TGTGCCATCAGTGCGGGACTAGGGGCCACAGATACGCAGTATTTT. It yields the protein CAISAGLGATDTQYF.